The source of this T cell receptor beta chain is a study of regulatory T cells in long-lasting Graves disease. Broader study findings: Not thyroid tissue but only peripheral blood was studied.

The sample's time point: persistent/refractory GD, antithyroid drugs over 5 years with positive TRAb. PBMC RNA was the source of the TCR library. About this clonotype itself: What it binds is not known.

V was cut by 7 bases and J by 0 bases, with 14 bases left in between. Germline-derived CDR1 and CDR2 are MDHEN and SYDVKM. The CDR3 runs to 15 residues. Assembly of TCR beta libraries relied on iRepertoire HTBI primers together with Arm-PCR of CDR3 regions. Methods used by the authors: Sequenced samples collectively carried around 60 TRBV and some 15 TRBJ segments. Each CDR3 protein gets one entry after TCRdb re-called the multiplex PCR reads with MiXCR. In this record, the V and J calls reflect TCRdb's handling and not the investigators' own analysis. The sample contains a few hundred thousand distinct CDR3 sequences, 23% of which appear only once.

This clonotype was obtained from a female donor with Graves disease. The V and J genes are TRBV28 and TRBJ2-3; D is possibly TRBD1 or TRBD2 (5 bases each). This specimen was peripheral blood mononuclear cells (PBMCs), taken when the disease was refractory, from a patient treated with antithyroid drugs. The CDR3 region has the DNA TGTGCCAGCACGACCGGGACCCGGAGCACAGATACGCAGTATTTT. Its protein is CASTTGTRSTDTQYF.